These 29 T cell receptor beta chains originate from one sample sequenced in a study of cytomegalovirus exposure and HLA in healthy donors. The repertoire was sequenced with immunoSEQ multiplex PCR; TCRdb's copy has only in-frame clones and lacks some. Among 55,000 to 70,000 clones listed, about 91% were seen once. Source material: PBMCs. These receptors were collected from a man younger than 30 in good health and CMV-seronegative.

This clone has only one observation. The chain links TRBV15 to TRBJ1-4; TRBD1 is a possible D gene (6 bases). This CDR3 comprises 14 residues. V was clipped by 5 bases and J by 5 bases, with 12 bases between them. Germline CDR1 LNHNV, CDR2 YYDKDF (reference sequence). The CDR3 region is CATSFRRGNEKLFF. CDR3 DNA sequence: TGTGCCACCAGCTTCCGTAGGGGGAATGAAAAACTGTTTTTT. The full variable domain, its missing parts supplied by reference TRBV15 and TRBJ1-4, is DAMVIQNPRYQVTQFGKPVTLSCSQTLNHNVMYWYQQKSSQAPKLLFHYYDKDFNNEADTPDNFQSRRPNTSFCFLDIRSPGLGDTAMYLCATSFRRGNEKLFFGSGTQLSVL.

The chain links TRBV28 to TRBJ1-5, with 7 bases that match TRBD1. The V segment lost 5 bases and the J segment 0 bases; nucleotides outside the gene matches: 10. Germline CDR1 MDHEN, CDR2 SYDVKM. The CDR3 runs to 17 residues. In nucleotides, the CDR3 is TGTGCCAGCAGTCCCCAGGGACAGACATATAGCAATCAGCCCCAGCATTTT. Its translation: CASSPQGQTYSNQPQHF. Variable domain in full (rest from reference TRBV28 and TRBJ1-5): DVKVTQSSRYLVKRTGEKVFLECVQDMDHENMFWYRQDPGLGLRLIYFSYDVKMKEKGDIPEGYSVSREKKERFSLILESASTNQTSMYLCASSPQGQTYSNQPQHFGDGTRLSIL.

The V gene is TRBV5-1, the J gene TRBJ2-6; tentative D call: TRBD2 (5 bases). V lost 0 bases, J lost 1 base, and 11 bases lay in between. Germline CDR1 reads SGHRS; CDR2 reads YFSETQ. The CDR3 loop spans 17 amino acids. Here the CDR3 reads CASSLDRRGSGANVLTF. CDR3 in DNA: TGCGCCAGCAGCTTGGACAGAAGAGGGTCTGGGGCCAACGTCCTGACTTTC.

This clone was seen only once. The V call is TRBV5-6, the J call TRBJ2-6; weak D call: TRBD1 (5 bases). Germline values: CDR1 SGHDT, CDR2 YYEEEE. CDR3 size: 17 residues. Trimming took 4 bases from V and 1 from J, leaving 15 bases between them. The CDR3 nucleotides read TGTGCCAGCAGCCTCGGCGGCAGGGTATCTGGGGCCAACGTCCTGACTTTC. This gives the protein CASSLGGRVSGANVLTF.

The chain carries TRBV5-1 and TRBJ2-3, with 11 bases identical to TRBD2. This CDR3 spans 14 amino acids. Germline V gene data show CDR1 as SGHRS and CDR2 as YFSETQ. With 2 bases clipped from V and 4 bases from J, the junction kept 0 bases outside the gene matches. This CDR3 is CASSFSGRADTQYF. CDR3 nucleotides: TGCGCCAGCAGCTTTAGCGGGAGGGCAGATACGCAGTATTTT.

The V call is TRBV11-3, the J call TRBJ2-2; 8 bases are a match to TRBD2. The CDR3 consists of 14 residues. J was trimmed by 4 bases and V by 4 bases; bases with no gene match: 2. Germline V CDR1 and CDR2: SGHNT, YENEEA. The CDR3, as DNA: TGTGCCAGCAGCTCTACTAGCGGCACCGGGGAGCTGTTTTTT. This sequence encodes CASSSTSGTGELFF. The entire variable domain, with the rest obtained from reference TRBV11-3 and TRBJ2-2, is as follows: EAGVVQSPRYKIIEKKQPVAFWCNPISGHNTLYWYLQNLGQGPELLIRYENEEAVDDSQLPKDRFSAERLKGVDSTLKIQPAELGDSAVYLCASSSTSGTGELFFGEGSRLTVL.

This chain connects TRBV4-3 to TRBJ2-7; no reliable D call. With 4 bases removed from V and 0 bases from J, the gap between germline ends came to 13 bases. CDR1 and CDR2 from the germline V gene are LGHNA and YSLEER. The CDR3 extends over 15 amino acids. The CDR3 spells CASSPAWANSYEQYF. Written as DNA, the CDR3 is TGCGCCAGCAGCCCTGCGTGGGCTAACTCCTACGAGCAGTACTTC.

The V and J genes are TRBV5-1 and TRBJ2-1; TRBD1 aligns across 7 bases. The CDR3 runs 15 residues. Looked up from germline, CDR1 is SGHRS and CDR2 is YFSETQ. V gave up 4 bases and J gave up 7 bases; unmatched junction bases: 11. CDR3 sequence reads: CASSQGGLHPNEQFF. DNA of the CDR3: TGCGCCAGCAGCCAAGGGGGCCTCCATCCAAATGAGCAGTTCTTC. Filled out from reference TRBV5-1 and TRBJ2-1, the complete variable domain reads KAGVTQTPRYLIKTRGQQVTLSCSPISGHRSVSWYQQTPGQGLQFLFEYFSETQRNKGNFPGRFSGRQFSNSRSEMNVSTLELGDSALYLCASSQGGLHPNEQFFGPGTRLTVL.

The V gene is TRBV11-3, the J gene TRBJ2-1; 8 bases agree with TRBD2. This CDR3 region has 16 residues. In germline, CDR1 is SGHNT, CDR2 YENEEA. V trimming: 4 bases; J trimming: 9 bases; junction bases outside the gene matches: 14. The CDR3 coding sequence is TGTGCCAGCAGCTCCCGAGCGGGAGCCTCGGGAAGTGAGCAGTTCTTC. Protein sequence: CASSSRAGASGSEQFF.

V and J are TRBV11-3 and TRBJ2-5, with 7 bases identical to TRBD1. In germline, CDR1 is SGHNT, CDR2 YENEEA. The V segment lost 4 bases and the J segment 7 bases; nucleotides outside the gene matches: 12. This CDR3 is 15 amino acids long. The CDR3 nucleotides are TGTGCCAGCAGCTCAGGGACAGTGTCCGGCGGGACCCAGTACTTC. This codes for CASSSGTVSGGTQYF.

The chain couples TRBV30 to TRBJ2-2, with D possibly TRBD2 on 5 matching bases. Trimming removed 7 bases from V and 5 bases from J, with 23 bases in between. CDR1 GTSNPN and CDR2 SVGIG come from the germline V gene (reference sequence). The CDR3 runs to 16 residues. CDR3 DNA: TGTGCCTATCGAAACCCGGGAACCGTAGGAACCGGGGAGCTGTTTTTT. Translated: CAYRNPGTVGTGELFF.

The chain carries TRBV19 and TRBJ2-7; possibly TRBD1 for D (6 bases). Between the trimmed V and J ends, which lost 3 bases and 4 bases, there was a span of 10 bases. This CDR3 region has 13 residues. The germline V gene encodes CDR1 LNHDA and CDR2 SQIVND (reference sequence). The CDR3 coding sequence is TGTGCCAGTAGTATCCTACAGGGTTACGAGCAGTACTTC. Its translation is CASSILQGYEQYF.

In DNA, the CDR3 is TGTGCCAGCAGCTTACGCGGGAGGGCTTCCTACAATGAGCAGTTCTTC. This codes for CASSLRGRASYNEQFF. The chain carries TRBV7-8 and TRBJ2-1, with 9 positions matching TRBD2. Germline lookup yields CDR1 SGHVS and CDR2 FQNEAQ. V lost 2 bases and J lost 1; bases outside the gene matches: 3. This CDR3 has 16 amino acids.

This chain connects TRBV9 to TRBJ2-3; TRBD1 aligns across 9 bases. Germline V gene sequence: CDR1 SGDLS, CDR2 YYNGEE. The CDR3 runs 15 residues. The V gene end was trimmed by 0 bases and the J gene end by 1 base; junction bases not matched to a gene: 0. In DNA, the CDR3 is TGTGCCAGCAGCGTAGGGACAGGGGGCACAGATACGCAGTATTTT. This codes for CASSVGTGGTDTQYF.

This clone is medium-sized by share. V gene TRBV6-4 combines with J gene TRBJ2-2, with TRBD2 identical over 7 bases. V gave up 2 bases and J gave up 4 bases; unmatched junction bases: 1. Germline CDR1 MRHNA, CDR2 SNTAGT. This CDR3 has 14 amino acids. In nucleotides, the CDR3 is TGTGCCAGCAGTGACGGGAGGGCCACCGGGGAGCTGTTTTTT. Translating gives CASSDGRATGELFF.

The chain combines TRBV19 with TRBJ1-2, with D maybe TRBD1 (5 bases). Trimming left V 7 bases short and J 2 bases short, with 17 bases between. The CDR3 length is 15 residues. The germline V gene has CDR1 LNHDA and CDR2 SQIVND (reference sequence). In nucleotides, the CDR3 is TGTGCCAGTATTGCAGGCGGGGGACCGAACTATGGCTACACCTTC. Translating gives CASIAGGGPNYGYTF.

The J gene is TRBJ2-3, the V gene TRBV27, with 7 bases identical to TRBD1. The CDR3 spans 15 residues. Germline trimming cut 6 bases from V and 7 bases from J; bases unmatched to any gene: 13. Germline lookup yields CDR1 MNHEY and CDR2 SMNVEV (reference sequence). CDR3 in amino acids: CASSSDRALHYTQYF. The CDR3 coding sequence is TGTGCCAGCAGCAGCGACAGGGCTCTCCACTATACGCAGTATTTT.

V and J are TRBV18 and TRBJ2-1; D is perhaps TRBD2 (5 bases). Per germline, CDR1 KGHSH and CDR2 LQKENI. V was trimmed by 1 base and J by 7 bases, leaving 17 bases between them. The CDR3 is 16 amino acids. In DNA form, the CDR3 reads TGTGCCAGCTCACCACTTCCATCCCCTAGGAGGAATGAGCAGTTCTTC. Its protein product is CASSPLPSPRRNEQFF.

This chain uses TRBV29-1 with TRBJ1-1, with D perhaps TRBD1 (6 bases). Trimming shortened V by 7 bases and J by 0 bases, and 15 bases separated the two germline ends. This CDR3 contains 14 residues. Looked up from germline, CDR1 is SQVTM and CDR2 is ANQGSEA. In DNA form, the CDR3 reads TGCAGCGCCGGGACAACTCTTTTGAACACTGAAGCTTTCTTT. Translated, it gives CSAGTTLLNTEAFF.

This sequence joins TRBV20-1 and TRBJ2-5; D remains unclear. The CDR3 extends over 10 amino acids. From germline, CDR1 is DFQATT and CDR2 SNEGSKA (reference sequence). V dropped 6 bases and J dropped 5 bases, with 7 bases sitting between them. The CDR3 DNA is TGCAGTGCCGATCGGGAGACCCAGTACTTC. It yields the protein CSADRETQYF.

The gene calls are TRBV7-8 and TRBJ2-7; 7 bases match TRBD2. Germline values: CDR1 SGHVS, CDR2 FQNEAQ. The CDR3 extends over 17 amino acids. With V trimmed by 0 bases and J by 2 bases, 10 bases remained unmatched. The CDR3 here is CASSLALGGRAAYEQYF. The CDR3, as DNA: TGTGCCAGCAGCTTAGCGCTCGGGGGGAGGGCCGCCTACGAGCAGTACTTC.

This chain connects TRBV7-2 to TRBJ1-5; no clear D. Germline V gives CDR1 SGHTA, CDR2 FQGNSA. Trimming removed 3 bases at V and 7 bases at J, with 7 bases between. CDR3 length: 12 residues. The CDR3 bases are TGTGCCAGCAGCTTCCACGGGCAGCCCCAGCATTTT. Amino acids: CASSFHGQPQHF.

The chain carries TRBV29-1 and TRBJ1-5, with 8 bases fitting TRBD1. J was trimmed by 4 bases and V by 6 bases; bases with no gene match: 5. Looked up from germline, CDR1 is SQVTM and CDR2 is ANQGSEA. The CDR3 contains 13 residues. The CDR3 coding sequence is TGCAGCGTCGCGGGACAGGTAAATCAGCCCCAGCATTTT. Amino acid sequence: CSVAGQVNQPQHF.

The chain links TRBV27 to TRBJ2-3; no clear D gene. The V and J ends lost 6 bases and 5 bases respectively, with 12 bases between them. CDR1 MNHEY and CDR2 SMNVEV come from the germline V gene (reference sequence). The CDR3 loop spans 13 amino acids. As DNA, the CDR3 is TGTGCCAGCAGCGCCCAGGTGGGAGATACGCAGTATTTT. This sequence encodes CASSAQVGDTQYF.

J is TRBJ1-3 and V is TRBV5-1; D ambiguous. Germline values: CDR1 SGHRS, CDR2 YFSETQ. The CDR3 totals 15 residues. V was pared by 4 bases and J by 0 bases, with 11 bases between. CDR3 amino acids: CASSPTVYSGNTIYF. The CDR3 DNA is TGCGCCAGCAGCCCCACAGTTTACTCTGGAAACACCATATATTTT.

V is TRBV20-1 and J is TRBJ2-7; no reliable D call. The CDR3 runs to 11 residues. V was pared by 7 bases and J by 0 bases, with 7 bases between. Germline V gene data show CDR1 as DFQATT and CDR2 as SNEGSKA (reference sequence). The CDR3 DNA follows: TGCAGTGTCCGCTACTCCTACGAGCAGTACTTC. It codes for CSVRYSYEQYF.

The V and J genes are TRBV11-2 and TRBJ1-4, with TRBD1 matching 12 bases. The V segment lost 5 bases and the J segment 8 bases; nucleotides outside the gene matches: 12. The CDR3 is made up of 17 amino acids. In germline, CDR1 is SGHAT, CDR2 FQNNGV. The CDR3 DNA reads as TGTGCCAGCAGCCACCGGGACAGGGGGCGAGGAAGGGAAAAACTGTTTTTT. This encodes CASSHRDRGRGREKLFF.

This chain uses TRBV5-1 with TRBJ1-4; D is ambiguous. V lost 2 bases and J lost 5, with 10 bases in between. The CDR3 covers 14 residues. CDR1 is SGHRS, CDR2 YFSETQ, per germline. CDR3 in amino acids: CASSFMNLNEKLFF. The CDR3 coding sequence is TGCGCCAGCAGCTTTATGAACCTAAATGAAAAACTGTTTTTT.

The rearrangement links TRBV11-2 to TRBJ2-1; 7 bases line up with TRBD2. Germline V CDR1 and CDR2: SGHAT, FQNNGV. V shed 5 bases, J shed 0 bases, and the junction held 7 bases outside the gene matches. CDR3 length: 16 residues. In DNA, the CDR3 is TGTGCCAGCAGCCTACGGGGGGAGAGCTCCTACAATGAGCAGTTCTTC. Encoded protein: CASSLRGESSYNEQFF.